Sequencing of this T cell receptor beta chain was carried out in a study of T cell responses to AZD1222 COVID-19 vaccine. Study-wide results and caveats: Unmutated variant regions reportedly attract nearly half of all spike-specific TCRs. Donors were mostly white British, more females; clonal diversity possibly underestimated. Every sample of the repertoires postdated the peak T cell response. At 160-218 and 743-854, vaccine-associated CD4 TCRs were dominant, and they spanned spike.

As regards this clone: Its antigen remains unknown.

The method was immunoSEQ multiplex PCR; TCRdb's version includes in-frame clones alone and lacks a portion of them. The data show roughly 120,000 clones, with about 86% seen just once and 12% held by the top ten. Looked up from germline, CDR1 is MNHEY and CDR2 is SVGAGI. The CDR3 has 14 amino acids. Germline trimming cut 4 bases from V and 2 bases from J; bases unmatched to any gene: 3. The receptor was isolated from an adult in good health. Sequences were derived from peripheral blood, sampled on day 0 of AZD1222 vaccination. The gene calls are TRBV6-5 and TRBJ1-1, with TRBD1 identical over 8 bases. CDR3 in amino acids: CASSWDRINTEAFF. In DNA, the CDR3 is TGTGCCAGCAGTTGGGACAGGATCAACACTGAAGCTTTCTTT.